The sequence of this T cell receptor (beta chain) was determined in a study of blood T cell repertoires in COVID-19 (dated by TCRdb to 2020 to 2022). Broadly, across the study: The collaborator samples originated in the United States, Italy and Spain and spanned the acute and convalescent phases of COVID-19. The prospective study material was composed of cDNA or gDNA derived from T cells, B-cell-depleted T cells, or PBMCs. Sample metadata almost always included a de-identified subject ID, COVID-19 status, age in years and sex. Where HLA class I and class II types were available, the types were taken from metadata supplied by the sample provider, not from assay-based typing. A freely available public database, intended as a resource for researchers studying the immune response to SARS-CoV-2, is where the repertoires were released. Subjects who had been exposed to COVID-19, were actively infected with it, or had recovered from it provided the deeply sampled blood TCRbeta repertoires that made up the dataset. Samples were obtained from the ongoing ImmuneRACE study (first 160 participants) and from about 1,300 subjects provided by 6 global collaborators.

As to this clone: Its target antigen remains unknown. No per-base quality is available; no much larger clone lies one base away.

One collaborating source in Seattle enrolled patients during active infection and followed them longitudinally through the course of disease. Whole blood was collected in K2EDTA tubes by collaborating institutions according to the institutions' own protocols. For TCRbeta analysis, collaborator samples were shipped as frozen whole blood, as isolated PBMCs, or as DNA extracted from either sample type. CDR1 SGHRS and CDR2 YFSETQ are derived from the germline V gene. Relative to germline, V is missing 4 bases and J is missing 1 base, with 3 bases of the junction outside any gene match. The CDR3 runs 15 residues from the cysteine to the phenylalanine. Only the CDR3 portion is preserved as DNA: 45 bases, with reading frame beginning at the first base. TCRbeta CDR3 regions were amplified from genomic DNA using the immunoSEQ Assay, a bias-controlled multiplex PCR. Per the original workflow: Within the assay, amplification of reference gene primers was used to estimate how many nucleated cells each sample contained. Sequence reads were collapsed and filtered to measure the absolute abundance of every unique TCRbeta CDR3 rearrangement. For each sample, productive Simpson clonality was calculated as the square root of Simpson's diversity index over productive rearrangements. Imported from immuneACCESS, the table was reduced by TCRdb to in-frame sequences with V and J called. These copies leave out some clones; in studies compared against another copy, an unresolved V gene accounts for under half, and the cause of the remainder is not known. The DNA gave D and trimming, while V, J and clone size come from that table. The sample records some 130,000 clones, around 89% of which are singletons. The ten largest account for roughly 4% of the sample.

The paper as a whole reports these results and caveats: The quantity of clinical and demographic metadata differed by source and by participant and was supplied without curation.

Source material: peripheral blood. This receptor was identified in a man aged 55 to 70 with COVID-19, enrolled during active disease. The rearranged chain carries TRBV5-1 and TRBJ1-5; 9 bases in between match TRBD1. Here is the DNA: TGCGCCAGCAGCCCCGGGACAGGGAGCAATCAGCCCCAGCATTTT. This codes for CASSPGTGSNQPQHF.